These 15 T cell receptor beta chains share one sample of origin, sequenced in a study of cytomegalovirus exposure and HLA in healthy donors. The PCR used 60 Vbeta and 13 Jbeta primers. Using immunoSEQ multiplex PCR, the repertoire was profiled, and TCRdb retains in-frame clones only, with some absent. The repertoire includes some 200,000 clones, roughly 74% of them detected once, and 1.8% sits in the top ten. Sequenced: PBMCs. The receptors stem from a woman aged 30 to 39 in good health and CMV-seronegative.

V and J are TRBV29-1 and TRBJ1-2; 8 positions match TRBD1. Germline V gene lookup returns CDR1 SQVTM and CDR2 ANQGSEA. The CDR3 covers 14 residues. Trimming at V came to 7 bases and at J to 0 bases, leaving 7 bases not matched to a gene. Here the CDR3 DNA reads TGCAGCGCCCAGGGGGCGCATGCTAACTATGGCTACACCTTC. It yields the protein CSAQGAHANYGYTF.

The chain uses TRBV6-1 and TRBJ2-1, with 7 bases matching TRBD1. The length of the CDR3 is 15 residues. Trimming cost V 4 bases and J 7 bases; bases outside gene matches: 10. Germline V gives CDR1 MNHNS, CDR2 SASEGT. CDR3 DNA: TGTGCCAGCAGTGCCCGGGACAGCACTTTAAATGAGCAGTTCTTC. It encodes CASSARDSTLNEQFF.

The rearrangement joins TRBV2 to TRBJ2-2; tentatively, D is TRBD1 (6 bases). Trimming pared 5 bases from V and 6 bases from J, leaving 13 bases between. The germline gives CDR1 SNHLY, CDR2 FYNNEI. There are 14 residues in the CDR3. The CDR3 here is CASSYSQGPGELFF. DNA for the CDR3: TGTGCCAGCAGTTACTCACAGGGCCCCGGGGAGCTGTTTTTT. Complete variable domain (other parts from reference TRBV2 and TRBJ2-2): EPEVTQTPSHQVTQMGQEVILRCVPISNHLYFYWYRQILGQKVEFLVSFYNNEISEKSEIFDDQFSVERPDGSNFTLKIRSTKLEDSAMYFCASSYSQGPGELFFGEGSRLTVL.

The CDR3, as DNA: TGTGCCAGCAGTGAGGACACCCACACCGGGGAGCTGTTTTTT. This translates into CASSEDTHTGELFF. This rearrangement joins TRBV2 to TRBJ2-2, with D perhaps matching TRBD1 (5 bases). Trimming removed 3 bases from V and 3 bases from J, with 8 bases in between. Germline V gives CDR1 SNHLY, CDR2 FYNNEI. This CDR3 has 14 residues.

The J gene is TRBJ2-1, the V gene TRBV9; TRBD2 is a possible D gene (6 bases). Germline V gives CDR1 SGDLS, CDR2 YYNGEE. Trimming cost V 4 bases and J 2 bases, with 16 bases left between them. The CDR3 spans 16 residues. CDR3 sequence (DNA): TGTGCCAGCAGCCACGCGGCGGGGAGCACCTACAATGAGCAGTTCTTC. Amino acid sequence: CASSHAAGSTYNEQFF.

The chain carries TRBV20-1 and TRBJ2-7; D may be TRBD2 (6 bases). The CDR3 length is 11 residues. The germline V and J ends were trimmed by 5 bases and 3 bases, with 8 bases remaining between them. Germline-derived CDR1 and CDR2 are DFQATT and SNEGSKA (reference sequence). The CDR3 DNA follows: TGCAGTGCTGTGCGGGACTACGAGCAGTACTTC. Translated, it gives CSAVRDYEQYF.

This chain connects TRBV7-9 to TRBJ1-2; D gene ambiguous. CDR1 is SEHNR, CDR2 FQNEAQ, per germline (reference sequence). The CDR3 has 14 amino acids. V was clipped by 1 base and J by 4 bases, with 10 bases between them. The CDR3 coding sequence is TGTGCCAGCAGCTTAGGAGCGGATCCCTATGGCTACACCTTC. It specifies CASSLGADPYGYTF.

A few counts support this clone. This sequence joins TRBV11-3 and TRBJ2-1; TRBD2 is a possible D gene (5 bases). Per the germline V gene, CDR1 is SGHNT and CDR2 is YENEEA. The CDR3 has 15 amino acids. The V and J ends lost 6 bases and 4 bases respectively, with 16 bases between them. The CDR3 spells CASSFSQTSYNEQFF. CDR3 in DNA: TGTGCCAGCAGTTTCAGCCAAACTAGTTACAATGAGCAGTTCTTC. The full variable domain, in which reference TRBV11-3 and TRBJ2-1 provide the parts outside the CDR3, is EAGVVQSPRYKIIEKKQPVAFWCNPISGHNTLYWYLQNLGQGPELLIRYENEEAVDDSQLPKDRFSAERLKGVDSTLKIQPAELGDSAVYLCASSFSQTSYNEQFFGPGTRLTVL.

The CDR3, as DNA: TGTGCCAGCAGCTTAGCTCTAGCGGGAGTATCCGAGCAGTACTTC. This encodes CASSLALAGVSEQYF. The rearrangement links TRBV7-9 to TRBJ2-7, with TRBD2 matching over 10 bases. With V trimmed by 0 bases and J by 6 bases, 5 bases remained unmatched. The CDR3 sequence is 15 residues long. Germline-derived CDR1 and CDR2 are SEHNR and FQNEAQ (reference sequence).

The chain carries TRBV5-1 and TRBJ2-2; TRBD2 aligns across 14 bases. V lost 3 bases to trimming and J lost 0 bases; unmatched junction nucleotides: 4. This CDR3 spans 18 amino acids. Germline CDR1 and CDR2: SGHRS and YFSETQ. CDR3 nucleotide sequence: TGCGCCAGCAGCTCCGGGACTAGCGGGAGTACGAACACCGGGGAGCTGTTTTTT. This codes for CASSSGTSGSTNTGELFF.

The chain has TRBV2 and TRBJ1-1; maybe TRBD1 (5 bases). The CDR3 has 15 residues. Deletions cut 1 base from V and 0 bases from J, with 9 bases between. CDR1 SNHLY and CDR2 FYNNEI come from the germline V gene. The CDR3 sequence is CASSEGQNMNTEAFF. The DNA for the CDR3 is TGTGCCAGCAGTGAAGGACAGAATATGAACACTGAAGCTTTCTTT.

The chain joins TRBV18 to TRBJ1-3; tentatively, D is TRBD1 (6 bases). There are 17 residues in the CDR3. Germline values: CDR1 KGHSH, CDR2 LQKENI. V was cut by 3 bases and J by 2 bases, with 17 bases left in between. The CDR3 bases are TGTGCCAGCTCACCCCTCGGGGGGGCCGGCGCTGGAAACACCATATATTTT. This gives the protein CASSPLGGAGAGNTIYF.

The J gene is TRBJ1-2, the V gene TRBV7-9; D gene ambiguous. The CDR3 is 12 residues long. Trimming left V 11 bases short and J 4 bases short, with 14 bases between. Germline loops: CDR1 SEHNR, CDR2 FQNEAQ (reference sequence). Written as DNA, the CDR3 is TGTGCCTCTTGGGCAGAACTCTATGGCTACACCTTC. This sequence encodes CASWAELYGYTF.

The chain employs TRBV5-1 and TRBJ2-7; D is unresolved. This CDR3 is 14 amino acids long. Germline CDR1 SGHRS, CDR2 YFSETQ. Trimming removed 2 bases from V and 2 bases from J, with 11 bases in between. In nucleotides, the CDR3 is TGCGCCAGCAGCTTTGGAGTACCCGCCTACGAGCAGTACTTC. This gives the protein CASSFGVPAYEQYF.

CDR3 DNA sequence: TGTGCCAGCAGCCAAGGAGACGGAGCCTACGAGCAGTACTTC. Its translation: CASSQGDGAYEQYF. V and J are TRBV4-2 and TRBJ2-7; D gene ambiguous. CDR1 and CDR2 from the germline V gene are LGHNA and YNFKEQ. V dropped 1 base and J dropped 2 bases, with 9 bases sitting between them. The CDR3 runs to 14 residues.